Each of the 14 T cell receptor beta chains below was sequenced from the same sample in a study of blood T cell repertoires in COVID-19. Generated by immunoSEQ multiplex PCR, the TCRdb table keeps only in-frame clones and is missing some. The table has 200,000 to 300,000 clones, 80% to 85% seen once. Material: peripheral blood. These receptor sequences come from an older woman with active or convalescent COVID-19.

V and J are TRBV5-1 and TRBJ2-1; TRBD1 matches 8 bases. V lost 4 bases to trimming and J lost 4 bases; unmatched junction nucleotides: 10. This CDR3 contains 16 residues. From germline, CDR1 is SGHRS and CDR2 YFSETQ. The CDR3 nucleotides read TGCGCCAGCAGCCGTCGACAGGGGCGAGGATACAATGAGCAGTTCTTC. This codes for CASSRRQGRGYNEQFF.

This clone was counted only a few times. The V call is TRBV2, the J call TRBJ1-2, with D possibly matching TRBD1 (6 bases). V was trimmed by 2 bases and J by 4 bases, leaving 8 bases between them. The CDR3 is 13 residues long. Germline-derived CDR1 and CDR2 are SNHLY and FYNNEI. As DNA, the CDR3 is TGTGCCAGCAGTGAAACAGGGTTCTATGGCTACACCTTC. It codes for CASSETGFYGYTF.

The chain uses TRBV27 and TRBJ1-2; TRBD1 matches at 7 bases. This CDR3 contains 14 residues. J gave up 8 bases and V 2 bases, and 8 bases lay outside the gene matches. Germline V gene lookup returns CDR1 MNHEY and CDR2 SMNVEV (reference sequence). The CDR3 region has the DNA TGTGCCAGCAGTTTACTGGTTAGGGGGCAAGGCTACACCTTC. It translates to CASSLLVRGQGYTF.

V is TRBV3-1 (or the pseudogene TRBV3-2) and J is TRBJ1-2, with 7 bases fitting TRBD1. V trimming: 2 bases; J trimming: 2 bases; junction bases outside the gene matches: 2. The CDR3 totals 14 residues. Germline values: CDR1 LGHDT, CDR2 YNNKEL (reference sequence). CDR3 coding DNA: TGTGCCAGCAGCCAACTGACAGGGAACTATGGCTACACCTTC. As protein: CASSQLTGNYGYTF.

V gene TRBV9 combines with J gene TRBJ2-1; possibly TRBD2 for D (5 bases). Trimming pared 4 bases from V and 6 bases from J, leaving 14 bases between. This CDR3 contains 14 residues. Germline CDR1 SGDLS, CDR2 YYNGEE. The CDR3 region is CASSPRAEGNEQFF. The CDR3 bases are TGTGCCAGCAGCCCCCGGGCCGAGGGCAATGAGCAGTTCTTC.

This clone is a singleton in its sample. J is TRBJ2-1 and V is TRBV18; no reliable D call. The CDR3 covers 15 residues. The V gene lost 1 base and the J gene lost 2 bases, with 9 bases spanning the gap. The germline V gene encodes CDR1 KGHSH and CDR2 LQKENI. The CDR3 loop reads CASSPQSGPYNEQFF. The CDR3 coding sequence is TGTGCCAGCTCACCACAAAGTGGCCCCTACAATGAGCAGTTCTTC.

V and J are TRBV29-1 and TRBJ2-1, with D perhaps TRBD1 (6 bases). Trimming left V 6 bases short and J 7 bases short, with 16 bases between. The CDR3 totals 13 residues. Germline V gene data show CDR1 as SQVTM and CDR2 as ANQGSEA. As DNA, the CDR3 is TGCAGCGTGGCACAGGGTCGTAGTAATGAGCAGTTCTTC. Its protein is CSVAQGRSNEQFF.

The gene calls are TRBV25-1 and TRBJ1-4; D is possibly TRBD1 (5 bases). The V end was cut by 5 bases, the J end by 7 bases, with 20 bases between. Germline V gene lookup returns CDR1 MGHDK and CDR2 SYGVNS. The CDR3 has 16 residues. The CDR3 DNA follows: TGTGCCAGCAGTTTCCTGGGGCGGGGGTCGGGTGAAAAACTGTTTTTT. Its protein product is CASSFLGRGSGEKLFF.

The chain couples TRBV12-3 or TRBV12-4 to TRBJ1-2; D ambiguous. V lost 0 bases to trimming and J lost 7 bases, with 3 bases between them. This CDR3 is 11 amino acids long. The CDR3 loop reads CASSLARGYTF. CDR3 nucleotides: TGTGCCAGCAGTTTAGCCCGTGGCTACACCTTC.

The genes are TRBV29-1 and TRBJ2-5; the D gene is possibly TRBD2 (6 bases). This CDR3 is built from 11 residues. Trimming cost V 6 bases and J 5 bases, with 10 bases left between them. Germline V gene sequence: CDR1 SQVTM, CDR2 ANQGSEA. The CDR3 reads CSVGREETQYF. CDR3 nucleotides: TGCAGCGTGGGCCGGGAGGAGACCCAGTACTTC.

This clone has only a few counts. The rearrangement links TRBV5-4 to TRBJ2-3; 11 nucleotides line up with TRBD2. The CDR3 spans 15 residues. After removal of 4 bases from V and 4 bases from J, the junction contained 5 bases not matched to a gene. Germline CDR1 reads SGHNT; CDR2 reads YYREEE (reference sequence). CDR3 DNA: TGTGCCAGCAGCGTAGGGACTAGCGGCGCAGATACGCAGTATTTT. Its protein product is CASSVGTSGADTQYF.

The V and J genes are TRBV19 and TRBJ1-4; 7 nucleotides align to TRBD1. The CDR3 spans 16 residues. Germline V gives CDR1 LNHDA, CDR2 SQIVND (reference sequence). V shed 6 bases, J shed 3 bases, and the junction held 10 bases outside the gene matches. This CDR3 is CASRSQGRVANEKLFF. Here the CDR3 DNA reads TGTGCCAGTAGGTCACAGGGGCGTGTAGCTAATGAAAAACTGTTTTTT.

Here the CDR3 DNA reads TGTGCCAGCAGCGTCGCAGGCGACACTGAAGCTTTCTTT. The encoded protein is CASSVAGDTEAFF. The chain recombines TRBV9 with TRBJ1-1, with no clear D. Germline CDR1 and CDR2: SGDLS and YYNGEE. Trimming left V 2 bases short and J 3 bases short, with 8 bases between. The CDR3 contains 13 residues.

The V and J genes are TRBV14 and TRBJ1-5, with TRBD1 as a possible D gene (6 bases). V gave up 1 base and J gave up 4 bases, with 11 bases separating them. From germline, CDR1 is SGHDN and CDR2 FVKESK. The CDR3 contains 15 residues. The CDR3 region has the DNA TGTGCCAGCAGCCAAGGGGCAGGGGCGAATCAGCCCCAGCATTTT. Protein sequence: CASSQGAGANQPQHF.